This T cell receptor beta chain comes out of a study of shared clonotypes between healthy human individuals. On the study more broadly: Donor composition was two women and a few men, aged 18 to 49.

At deep level, the assay was performed. Spread over ten immunoSEQ deep assay plates, unsorted PBMC DNA underwent sequencing. Clones were sequenced by immunoSEQ multiplex PCR, and TCRdb holds only the in-frame ones, with some missing. The sample holds approximately 510,000 clones, 79% seen once. This clone was observed once. Specimen: PBMCs. This clonotype was obtained from a woman in her 40s in good health. Some clones in this sample may be carry-over from other donors' samples.

CDR3: CASSSTPDSNQPQHF. DNA for the CDR3: TGCGCCAGCAGCTCGACCCCTGATAGCAATCAGCCCCAGCATTTT. The chain joins TRBV5-1 to TRBJ1-5, with D unclear. The CDR3 consists of 15 residues. Trimming left V 3 bases short and J 0 bases short, with 10 bases between. Germline V gene data show CDR1 as SGHRS and CDR2 as YFSETQ.